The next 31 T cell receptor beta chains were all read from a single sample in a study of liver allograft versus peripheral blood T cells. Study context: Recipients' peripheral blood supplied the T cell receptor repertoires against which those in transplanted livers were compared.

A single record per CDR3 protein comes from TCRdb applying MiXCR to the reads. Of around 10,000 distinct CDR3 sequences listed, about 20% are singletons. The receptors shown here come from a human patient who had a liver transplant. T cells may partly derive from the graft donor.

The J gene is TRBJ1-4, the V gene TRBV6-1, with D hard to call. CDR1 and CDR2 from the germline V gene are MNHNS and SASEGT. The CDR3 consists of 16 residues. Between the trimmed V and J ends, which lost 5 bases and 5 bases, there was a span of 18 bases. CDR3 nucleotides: TGTGCCAGCAGTCAATTTAGACTGAAAGAGAATGAAAAACTGTTTTTT. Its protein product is CASSQFRLKENEKLFF.

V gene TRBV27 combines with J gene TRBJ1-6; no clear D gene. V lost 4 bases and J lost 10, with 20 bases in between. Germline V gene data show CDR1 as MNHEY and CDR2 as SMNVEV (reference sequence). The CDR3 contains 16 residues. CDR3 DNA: TGTGCCAGCAGTTCGCCCGGGTCGGTAAACCAATCACCCCTCCACTTT. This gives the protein CASSSPGSVNQSPLHF.

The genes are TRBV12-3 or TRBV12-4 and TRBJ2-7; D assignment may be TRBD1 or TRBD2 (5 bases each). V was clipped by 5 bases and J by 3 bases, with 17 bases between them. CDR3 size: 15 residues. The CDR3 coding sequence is TGTGCCAGCAGTCAGTCCCGGGACCTAATCTACGAGCAGTACTTC. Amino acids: CASSQSRDLIYEQYF.

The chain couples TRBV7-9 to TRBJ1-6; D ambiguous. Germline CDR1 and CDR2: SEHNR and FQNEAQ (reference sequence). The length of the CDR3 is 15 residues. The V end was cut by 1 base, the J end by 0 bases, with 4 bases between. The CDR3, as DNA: TGTGCCAGCAGCTTAGGGAGCTCCTATAATTCACCCCTCCACTTT. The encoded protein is CASSLGSSYNSPLHF.

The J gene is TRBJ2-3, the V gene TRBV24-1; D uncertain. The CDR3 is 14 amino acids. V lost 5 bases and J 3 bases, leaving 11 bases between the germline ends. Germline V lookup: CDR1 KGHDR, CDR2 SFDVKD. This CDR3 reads CATSGDSETDTQYF. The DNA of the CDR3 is TGTGCCACCAGTGGAGACTCAGAAACAGATACGCAGTATTTT.

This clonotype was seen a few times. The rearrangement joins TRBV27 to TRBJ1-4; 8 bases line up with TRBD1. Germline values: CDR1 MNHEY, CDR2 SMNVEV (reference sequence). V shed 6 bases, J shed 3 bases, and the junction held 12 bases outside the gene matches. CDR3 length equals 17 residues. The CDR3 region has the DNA TGTGCCAGCAGCAAGGGACAGGTGGGGGCGGCTAATGAAAAACTGTTTTTT. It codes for CASSKGQVGAANEKLFF. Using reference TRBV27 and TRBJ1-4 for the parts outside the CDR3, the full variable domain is EAQVTQNPRYLITVTGKKLTVTCSQNMNHEYMSWYRQDPGLGLRQIYYSMNVEVTDKGDVPEGYKVSRKEKRNFPLILESPSPNQTSLYFCASSKGQVGAANEKLFFGSGTQLSVL.

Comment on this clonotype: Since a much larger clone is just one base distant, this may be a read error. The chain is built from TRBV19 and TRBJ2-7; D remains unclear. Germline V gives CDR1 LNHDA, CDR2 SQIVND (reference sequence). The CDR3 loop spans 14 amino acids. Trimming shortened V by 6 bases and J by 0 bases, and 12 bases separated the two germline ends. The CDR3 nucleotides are TGTGCCAGTAGCACATTTGGCGGCTCCTACGAGCAGTACTTC. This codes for CASSTFGGSYEQYF.

The CDR3 DNA reads as TGTGCCAGCAGCTTGGGGGGACTAGCGGGAGGACTAGATACGCAGTATTTT. This translates into CASSLGGLAGGLDTQYF. The V call is TRBV5-4, the J call TRBJ2-3, with 15 bases lining up with TRBD2. V shed 0 bases and J 5 bases; nucleotides not matched to a gene: 4. This CDR3 is 17 amino acids long. The germline gives CDR1 SGHNT, CDR2 YYREEE (reference sequence). The variable domain in full, completed from reference TRBV5-4 and TRBJ2-3, reads ETGVTQSPTHLIKTRGQQVTLRCSSQSGHNTVSWYQQALGQGPQFIFQYYREEENGRGNFPPRFSGLQFPNYSSELNVNALELDDSALYLCASSLGGLAGGLDTQYFGPGTRLTVL.

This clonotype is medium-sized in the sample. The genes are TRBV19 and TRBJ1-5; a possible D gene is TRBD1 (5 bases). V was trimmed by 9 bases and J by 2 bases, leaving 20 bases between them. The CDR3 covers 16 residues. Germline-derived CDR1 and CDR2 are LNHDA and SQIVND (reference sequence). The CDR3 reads CASHWSQGVGNQPQHF. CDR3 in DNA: TGTGCCAGCCATTGGTCACAAGGGGTTGGCAATCAGCCCCAGCATTTT. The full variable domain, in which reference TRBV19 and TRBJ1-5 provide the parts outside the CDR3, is DGGITQSPKYLFRKEGQNVTLSCEQNLNHDAMYWYRQDPGQGLRLIYYSQIVNDFQKGDIAEGYSVSREKKESFPLTVTSAQKNPTAFYLCASHWSQGVGNQPQHFGDGTRLSIL.

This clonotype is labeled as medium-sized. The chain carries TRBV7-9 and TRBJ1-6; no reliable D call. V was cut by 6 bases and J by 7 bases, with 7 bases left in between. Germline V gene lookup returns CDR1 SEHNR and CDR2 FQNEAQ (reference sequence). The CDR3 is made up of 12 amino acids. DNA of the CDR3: TGTGCCAGCAGAGGGCGGAATTCACCCCTCCACTTT. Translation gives CASRGRNSPLHF.

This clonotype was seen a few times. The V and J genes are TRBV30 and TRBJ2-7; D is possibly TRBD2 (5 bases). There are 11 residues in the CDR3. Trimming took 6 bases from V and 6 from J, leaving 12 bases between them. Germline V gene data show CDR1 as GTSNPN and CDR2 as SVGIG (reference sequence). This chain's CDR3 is CACLEGAEQYF. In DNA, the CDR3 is TGTGCCTGCCTTGAGGGCGCCGAGCAGTACTTC.

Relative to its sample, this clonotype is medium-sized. This CDR3 reads CASRPSSEYGYTF. The CDR3 DNA sequence: TGTGCCAGCAGACCTTCGTCGGAGTATGGCTACACCTTC. The chain combines TRBV6-1 with TRBJ1-2; D is uncertain. The germline CDR1 and CDR2 sequences are MNHNS and SASEGT. Trimming pared 6 bases from V and 5 bases from J, leaving 13 bases between. The CDR3 length is 13 residues.

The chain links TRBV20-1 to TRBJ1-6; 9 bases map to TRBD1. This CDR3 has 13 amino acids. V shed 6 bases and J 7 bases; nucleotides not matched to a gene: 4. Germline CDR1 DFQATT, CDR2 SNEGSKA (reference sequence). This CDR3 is CSALGQGNSPLHF. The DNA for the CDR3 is TGCAGTGCCTTGGGACAGGGAAATTCACCCCTCCACTTT.

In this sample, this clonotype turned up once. CDR3 nucleotide sequence: TGCGCCAGCACCCGGGACCCCGCGAACACTGAAGCTTTCTTT. Translating gives CASTRDPANTEAFF. The chain joins TRBV5-1 to TRBJ1-1; TRBD1 might be the D (5 bases). The V end was cut by 6 bases, the J end by 1 base, with 13 bases between. This CDR3 comprises 14 residues. The germline gives CDR1 SGHRS, CDR2 YFSETQ.

Here the CDR3 reads CASSFSRYSTDTQYF. DNA for the CDR3: TGTGCCAGCAGTTTTAGCAGGTATAGCACAGATACGCAGTATTTT. The chain recombines TRBV27 with TRBJ2-3, with no clear D. Germline loops: CDR1 MNHEY, CDR2 SMNVEV (reference sequence). The V and J ends lost 3 bases and 0 bases respectively, with 10 bases between them. The CDR3 has 15 residues.

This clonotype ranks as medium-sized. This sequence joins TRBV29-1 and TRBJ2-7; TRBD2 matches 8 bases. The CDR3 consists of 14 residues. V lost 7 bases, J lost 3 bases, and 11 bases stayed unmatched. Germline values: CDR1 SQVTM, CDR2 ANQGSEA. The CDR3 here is CSAFLGGAYYEQYF. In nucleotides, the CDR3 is TGCAGCGCCTTCCTCGGGGGGGCTTACTACGAGCAGTACTTC.

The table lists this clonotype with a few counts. CDR3 nucleotide sequence: TGTGCTAGTGGTTCAGCTTCGGGCAGCGATAACACTGAAGCTTTCTTT. Protein product: CASGSASGSDNTEAFF. The rearrangement uses TRBV12-5 and TRBJ1-1; D is ambiguous. The CDR3 spans 16 residues. Between the trimmed V and J ends, which lost 4 bases and 2 bases, there was a span of 17 bases. Per germline, CDR1 LGHNT and CDR2 FRNRAP.

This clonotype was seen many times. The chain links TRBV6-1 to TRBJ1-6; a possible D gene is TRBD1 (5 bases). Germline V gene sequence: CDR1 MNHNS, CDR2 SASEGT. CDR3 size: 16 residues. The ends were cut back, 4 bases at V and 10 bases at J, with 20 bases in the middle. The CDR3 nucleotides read TGTGCCAGCAGTGGGGGGTGGGAGGGTTTGGGCTCACCCCTCCACTTT. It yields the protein CASSGGWEGLGSPLHF.

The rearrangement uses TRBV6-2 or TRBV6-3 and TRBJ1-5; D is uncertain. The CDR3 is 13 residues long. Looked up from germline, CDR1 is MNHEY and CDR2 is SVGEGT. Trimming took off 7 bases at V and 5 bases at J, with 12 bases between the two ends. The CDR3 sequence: CASTGSVYQPQHF. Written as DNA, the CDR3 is TGTGCCAGCACTGGGTCCGTCTATCAGCCCCAGCATTTT.

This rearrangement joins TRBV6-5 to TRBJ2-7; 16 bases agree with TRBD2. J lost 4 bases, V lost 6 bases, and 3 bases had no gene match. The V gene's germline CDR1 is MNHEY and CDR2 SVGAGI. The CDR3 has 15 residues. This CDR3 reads CASRGLAGGGYEQYF. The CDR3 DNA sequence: TGTGCCAGCAGGGGACTAGCGGGAGGGGGGTACGAGCAGTACTTC.

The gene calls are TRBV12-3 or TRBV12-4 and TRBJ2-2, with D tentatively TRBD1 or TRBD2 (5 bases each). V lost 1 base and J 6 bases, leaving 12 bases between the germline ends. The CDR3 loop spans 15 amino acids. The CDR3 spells CASSLGGGEAGELFF. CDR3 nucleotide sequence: TGTGCCAGCAGTTTAGGTGGGGGTGAGGCCGGGGAGCTGTTTTTT.

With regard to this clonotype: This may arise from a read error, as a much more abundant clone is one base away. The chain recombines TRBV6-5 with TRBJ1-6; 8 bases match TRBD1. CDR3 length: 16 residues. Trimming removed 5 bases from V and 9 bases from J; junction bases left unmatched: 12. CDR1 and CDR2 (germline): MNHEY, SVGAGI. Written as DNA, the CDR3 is TGTGCCAGCAGTACCCGGGACAGGCGTCCTGCTTCACCCCTCCACTTT. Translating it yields CASSTRDRRPASPLHF.

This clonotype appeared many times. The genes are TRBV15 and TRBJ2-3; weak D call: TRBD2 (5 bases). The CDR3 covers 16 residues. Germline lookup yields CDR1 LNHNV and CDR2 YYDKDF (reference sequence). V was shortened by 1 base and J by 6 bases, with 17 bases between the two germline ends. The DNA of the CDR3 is TGTGCCACCAGCAGAGTTACCACACGGGGTGGGGATACGCAGTATTTT. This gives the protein CATSRVTTRGGDTQYF.

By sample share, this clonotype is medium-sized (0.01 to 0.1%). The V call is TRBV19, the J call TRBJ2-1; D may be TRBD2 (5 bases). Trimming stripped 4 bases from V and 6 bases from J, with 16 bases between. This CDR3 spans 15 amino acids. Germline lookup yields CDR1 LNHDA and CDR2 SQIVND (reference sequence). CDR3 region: CASSTRVLGSNEQFF. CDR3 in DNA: TGTGCCAGTAGTACGAGGGTATTGGGGTCCAATGAGCAGTTCTTC.

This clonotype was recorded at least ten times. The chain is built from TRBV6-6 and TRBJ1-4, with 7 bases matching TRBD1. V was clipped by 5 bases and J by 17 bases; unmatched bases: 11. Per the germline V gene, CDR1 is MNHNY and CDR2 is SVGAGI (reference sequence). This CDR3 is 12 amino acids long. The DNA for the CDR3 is TGTGCCAGCAGTGACCTGACAGGGATCGGTTTTTTT. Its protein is CASSDLTGIGFF.

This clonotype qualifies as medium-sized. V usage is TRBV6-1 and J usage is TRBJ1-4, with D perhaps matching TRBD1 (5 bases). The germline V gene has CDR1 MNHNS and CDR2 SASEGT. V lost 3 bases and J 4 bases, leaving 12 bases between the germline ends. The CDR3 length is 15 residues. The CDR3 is CASSELGPINEKLFF. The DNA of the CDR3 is TGTGCCAGCAGTGAGCTGGGACCAATTAATGAAAAACTGTTTTTT.

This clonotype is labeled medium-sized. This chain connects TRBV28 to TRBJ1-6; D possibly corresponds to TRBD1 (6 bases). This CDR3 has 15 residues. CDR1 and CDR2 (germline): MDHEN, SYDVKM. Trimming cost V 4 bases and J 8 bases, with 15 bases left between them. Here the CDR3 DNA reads TGTGCCAGCAGTTCCGCCCGGGACACCTATTCACCCCTCCACTTT. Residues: CASSSARDTYSPLHF.

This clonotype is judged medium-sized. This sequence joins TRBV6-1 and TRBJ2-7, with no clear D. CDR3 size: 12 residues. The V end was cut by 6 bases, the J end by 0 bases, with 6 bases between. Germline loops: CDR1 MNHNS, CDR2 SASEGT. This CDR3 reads CASRGSSYEQYF. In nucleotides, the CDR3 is TGTGCCAGCAGAGGATCCTCCTACGAGCAGTACTTC.

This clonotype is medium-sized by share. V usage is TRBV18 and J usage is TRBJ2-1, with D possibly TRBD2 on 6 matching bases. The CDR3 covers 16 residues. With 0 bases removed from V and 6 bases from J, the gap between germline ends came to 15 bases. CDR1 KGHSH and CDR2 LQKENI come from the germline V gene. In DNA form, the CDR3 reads TGTGCCAGCTCACCACCGGGGCCGGGAGCGGGCAATGAGCAGTTCTTC. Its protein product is CASSPPGPGAGNEQFF.

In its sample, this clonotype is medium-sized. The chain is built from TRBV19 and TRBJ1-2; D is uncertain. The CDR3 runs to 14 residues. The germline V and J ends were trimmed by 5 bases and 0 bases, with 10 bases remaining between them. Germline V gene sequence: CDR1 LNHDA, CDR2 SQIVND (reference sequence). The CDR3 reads CASSWAPPNYGYTF. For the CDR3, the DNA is TGTGCCAGTAGTTGGGCCCCGCCTAACTATGGCTACACCTTC.

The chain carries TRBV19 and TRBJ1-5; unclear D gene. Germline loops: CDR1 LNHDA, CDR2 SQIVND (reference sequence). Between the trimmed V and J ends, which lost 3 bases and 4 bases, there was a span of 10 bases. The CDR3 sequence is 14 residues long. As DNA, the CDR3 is TGTGCCAGTAGTATCGCGCCGGGGAATCAGCCCCAGCATTTT. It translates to CASSIAPGNQPQHF.